Sequencing of this T cell receptor beta chain was carried out in a study of T cells in Graves' hyperthyroidism and ophthalmopathy. Overall study context: Specimen type is peripheral blood, collected at initial diagnosis prior to any treatment. General study results and limits: Ophthalmopathy could be told apart from stable hyperthyroidism with a 13 V-J model.

Amplified regions were TCR beta CDR3 sequences from RNA transcripts. A set of HTBI primers served as the primers for a first-round RT-PCR of the TCR CDR3. MiXCR was run by TCRdb on the multiplex PCR reads, yielding one entry per CDR3 protein. The sample shows around 530,000 distinct CDR3 sequences, 15% to 20% of them seen only once. The sample holds many counts of this clonotype. Its antigen is as yet unknown. Trimming took 5 bases from V and 5 from J, leaving 22 bases between them. The CDR3 spans 16 residues. Germline V gives CDR1 SGHVS, CDR2 FNYEAQ. Each person with ophthalmopathy scored at least 3 on the Clinical Activity Score, reached NOSPECS grade 4 or higher, and had been ill under 3 months. Used for diagnoses were clinical symptoms, serum thyroxine and TRAb, thyroid ultrasound and orbital computed tomography.

Sequenced material: blood. This TCR came from a woman aged 18-35 years with Graves' ophthalmopathy. This chain uses TRBV7-6 with TRBJ2-7; TRBD1 or TRBD2 may be the D gene (5 bases each). The CDR3 nucleotides are TGTGCCAGCAGCCAGAGGACCGGGACCGTCCCTAACGAGCAGTACTTC. It codes for CASSQRTGTVPNEQYF.